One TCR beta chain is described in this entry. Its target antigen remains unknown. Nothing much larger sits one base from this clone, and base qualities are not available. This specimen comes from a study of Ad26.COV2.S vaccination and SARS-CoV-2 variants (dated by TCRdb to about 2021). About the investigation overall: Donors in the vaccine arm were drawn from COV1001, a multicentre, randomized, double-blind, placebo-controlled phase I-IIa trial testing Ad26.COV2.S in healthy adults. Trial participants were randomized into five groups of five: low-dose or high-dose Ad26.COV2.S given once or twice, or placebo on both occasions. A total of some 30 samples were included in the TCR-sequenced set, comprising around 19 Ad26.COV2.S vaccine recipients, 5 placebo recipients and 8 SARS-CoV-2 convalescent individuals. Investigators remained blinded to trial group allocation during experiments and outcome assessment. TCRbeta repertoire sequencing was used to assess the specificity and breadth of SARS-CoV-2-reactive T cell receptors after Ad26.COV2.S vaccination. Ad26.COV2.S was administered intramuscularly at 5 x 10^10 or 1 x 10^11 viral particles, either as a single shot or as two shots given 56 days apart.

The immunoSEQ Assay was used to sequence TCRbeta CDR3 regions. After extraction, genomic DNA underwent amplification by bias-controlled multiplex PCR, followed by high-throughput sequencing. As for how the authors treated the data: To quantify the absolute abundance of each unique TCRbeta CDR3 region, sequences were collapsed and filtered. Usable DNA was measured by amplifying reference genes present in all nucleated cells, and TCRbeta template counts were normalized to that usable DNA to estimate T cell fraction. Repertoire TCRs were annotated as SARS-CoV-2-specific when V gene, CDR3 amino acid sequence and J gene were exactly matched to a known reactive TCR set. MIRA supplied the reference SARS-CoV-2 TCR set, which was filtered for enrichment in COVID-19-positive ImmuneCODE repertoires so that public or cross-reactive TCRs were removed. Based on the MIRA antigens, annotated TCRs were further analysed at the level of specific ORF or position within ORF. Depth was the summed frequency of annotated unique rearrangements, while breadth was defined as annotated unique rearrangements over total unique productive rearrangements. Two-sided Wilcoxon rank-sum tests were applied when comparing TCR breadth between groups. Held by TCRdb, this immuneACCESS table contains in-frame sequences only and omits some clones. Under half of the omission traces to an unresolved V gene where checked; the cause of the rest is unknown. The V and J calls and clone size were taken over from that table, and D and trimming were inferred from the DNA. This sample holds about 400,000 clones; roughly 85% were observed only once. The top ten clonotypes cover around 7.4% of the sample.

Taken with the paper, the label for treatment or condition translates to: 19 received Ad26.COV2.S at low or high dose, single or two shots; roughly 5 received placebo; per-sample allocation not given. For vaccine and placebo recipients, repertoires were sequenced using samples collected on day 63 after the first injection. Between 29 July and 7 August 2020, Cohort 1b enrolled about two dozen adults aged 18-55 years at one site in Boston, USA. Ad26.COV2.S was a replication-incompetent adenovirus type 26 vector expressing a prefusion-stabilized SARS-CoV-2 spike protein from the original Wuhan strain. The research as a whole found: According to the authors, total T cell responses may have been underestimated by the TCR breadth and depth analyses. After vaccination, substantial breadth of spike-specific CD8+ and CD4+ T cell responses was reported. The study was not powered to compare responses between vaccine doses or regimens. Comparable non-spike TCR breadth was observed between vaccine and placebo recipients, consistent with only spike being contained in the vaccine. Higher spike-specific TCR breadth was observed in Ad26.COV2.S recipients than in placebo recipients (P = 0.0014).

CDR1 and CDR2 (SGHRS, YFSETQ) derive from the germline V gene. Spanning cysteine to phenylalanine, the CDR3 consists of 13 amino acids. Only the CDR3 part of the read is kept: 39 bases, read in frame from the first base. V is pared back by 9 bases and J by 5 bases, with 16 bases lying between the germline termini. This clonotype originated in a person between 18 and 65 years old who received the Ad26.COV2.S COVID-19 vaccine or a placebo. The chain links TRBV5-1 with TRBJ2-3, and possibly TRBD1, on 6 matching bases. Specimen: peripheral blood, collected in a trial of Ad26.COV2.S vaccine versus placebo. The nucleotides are TGCGCCACCGCAGGGGACGCCGGAGATACGCAGTATTTT. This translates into CATAGDAGDTQYF. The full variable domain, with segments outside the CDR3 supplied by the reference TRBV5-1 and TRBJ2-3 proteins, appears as KAGVTQTPRYLIKTRGQQVTLSCSPISGHRSVSWYQQTPGQGLQFLFEYFSETQRNKGNFPGRFSGRQFSNSRSEMNVSTLELGDSALYLCATAGDAGDTQYFGPGTRLTVL.